What follows are 25 T cell receptor beta chains derived from one specimen sequenced in a study of blood T cell repertoires in COVID-19 (TCRdb year 2020). The library was obtained by the immunoSEQ multiplex PCR assay. TCRdb limited this immuneACCESS table to in-frame rearrangements with V and J called. A share of clones is missing; checked studies link under half to unresolved V genes, and the rest is unexplained. Recorded for this sample are under 150,000 clones; about 90% of them occurred a single time. Approximately 4.5% of the sample is taken by the ten largest. Sequencing input: peripheral blood. These receptor sequences come from a woman in her forties or fifties with acute or convalescent COVID-19.

This chain uses TRBV5-6 with TRBJ2-7; D remains unclear. The germline CDR1 and CDR2 sequences are SGHDT and YYEEEE. This CDR3 has 14 amino acids. V was trimmed by 4 bases and J by 2 bases, leaving 13 bases between them. In DNA form, the CDR3 reads TGTGCCAGCAGCCGACAAGGTGGAACCTACGAGCAGTACTTC. Translation: CASSRQGGTYEQYF.

The V gene is TRBV21-1, the J gene TRBJ1-5. TRBV21-1 is a pseudogene segment. The CDR3 contains 17 residues. The CDR3 here is CASRLNDWLPSNQPQHF. The CDR3 DNA reads TGTGCCAGCAGACTTAATGACTGGTTACCTAGCAATCAGCCCCAGCATTTT.

The chain couples TRBV7-9 to TRBJ2-7, with D unclear. Trimming cost V 5 bases and J 6 bases, with 17 bases left between them. The CDR3 has 14 amino acids. CDR1 is SEHNR, CDR2 FQNEAQ, per germline (reference sequence). The CDR3 loop is CASSPTRVLAEQYF. The CDR3, as DNA: TGTGCCAGCAGCCCCACCCGGGTTCTGGCCGAGCAGTACTTC.

CDR3 region: CATSDSGGGPDEQFF. CDR3 coding DNA: TGTGCCACCAGTGATTCGGGGGGAGGGCCGGATGAGCAGTTCTTC. The J gene is TRBJ2-1, the V gene TRBV24-1; 7 bases are a match to TRBD2. The CDR3 spans 15 residues. V gave up 2 bases and J gave up 8 bases; unmatched junction bases: 8. Looked up from germline, CDR1 is KGHDR and CDR2 is SFDVKD.

This clone was counted between two and nine times. The chain uses TRBV9 and TRBJ1-4, with 8 nucleotides matching TRBD1. Germline V gene sequence: CDR1 SGDLS, CDR2 YYNGEE. V gave up 3 bases and J gave up 8 bases; unmatched junction bases: 9. There are 15 residues in the CDR3. CDR3 sequence: CASSERGQEGEKLFF. The CDR3 DNA reads as TGTGCCAGCAGCGAGCGGGGACAGGAAGGAGAAAAACTGTTTTTT.

This clone was seen only once. J is TRBJ1-5 and V is TRBV12-2. TRBV12-2 is recorded as a pseudogene. The CDR3 covers 13 residues. Here the CDR3 reads CASRSEGDQPQHF. CDR3 bases: TGTGCAAGTCGCTCCGAGGGCGATCAGCCCCAGCATTTT.

The chain joins TRBV27 to TRBJ1-1; 7 nucleotides line up with TRBD1. The length of the CDR3 is 12 residues. Germline CDR1 is MNHEY and CDR2 is SMNVEV (reference sequence). V lost 5 bases, J lost 10 bases, and 7 bases stayed unmatched. The CDR3: CASSSYTGVAFF. The CDR3 nucleotides read TGTGCCAGCAGTAGTTATACAGGGGTAGCTTTCTTT.

The rearrangement joins TRBV2 to TRBJ1-1; D ambiguous. CDR1 and CDR2 from the germline V gene are SNHLY and FYNNEI. The CDR3 runs to 15 residues. The V end was cut by 3 bases, the J end by 0 bases, with 11 bases between. CDR3 in DNA: TGTGCCAGCAGTGATGTGTACACCATGAACACTGAAGCTTTCTTT. Its translation is CASSDVYTMNTEAFF. Together with reference TRBV2 and TRBJ1-1, the CDR3 gives the full variable domain: EPEVTQTPSHQVTQMGQEVILRCVPISNHLYFYWYRQILGQKVEFLVSFYNNEISEKSEIFDDQFSVERPDGSNFTLKIRSTKLEDSAMYFCASSDVYTMNTEAFFGQGTRLTVV.

The V call is TRBV19, the J call TRBJ1-5; 7 bases map to TRBD1. The length of the CDR3 is 14 residues. Germline loops: CDR1 LNHDA, CDR2 SQIVND (reference sequence). The V gene end was trimmed by 6 bases and the J gene end by 5 bases; junction bases not matched to a gene: 7. In DNA, the CDR3 is TGTGCCAGTAGCCTTTACAGGGGCCATCAGCCCCAGCATTTT. It codes for CASSLYRGHQPQHF. The full variable domain, its missing parts supplied by reference TRBV19 and TRBJ1-5, is DGGITQSPKYLFRKEGQNVTLSCEQNLNHDAMYWYRQDPGQGLRLIYYSQIVNDFQKGDIAEGYSVSREKKESFPLTVTSAQKNPTAFYLCASSLYRGHQPQHFGDGTRLSIL.

The CDR3 spells CASSERQTNYGYTF. CDR3 DNA: TGTGCCAGCAGTGAACGACAGACAAACTATGGCTACACCTTC. The rearrangement uses TRBV2 and TRBJ1-2, with a possible D match to TRBD1 (5 bases). Germline V CDR1 and CDR2: SNHLY, FYNNEI. Between the trimmed V and J ends, which lost 2 bases and 2 bases, there was a span of 9 bases. The CDR3 is made up of 14 amino acids.

CDR3 residues: CASSLNAINTEAFF. CDR3 bases: TGTGCCAGCAGCTTAAATGCGATTAACACTGAAGCTTTCTTT. The V and J genes are TRBV11-1 and TRBJ1-1; no clear D. The CDR3 extends over 14 amino acids. Trimming took 2 bases from V and 2 from J, leaving 9 bases between them. Germline V gene lookup returns CDR1 SGHAT and CDR2 FQDESV (reference sequence).

This sequence joins TRBV2 and TRBJ1-1; D remains ambiguous. The germline V and J ends were trimmed by 6 bases and 0 bases, with 11 bases remaining between them. Germline V gene lookup returns CDR1 SNHLY and CDR2 FYNNEI. This CDR3 has 14 residues. The CDR3 nucleotides read TGTGCCAGCAGCGCCGGGGTGGTGAACACTGAAGCTTTCTTT. Protein: CASSAGVVNTEAFF.

The chain links TRBV4-3 to TRBJ2-2; a possible D gene is TRBD2 (5 bases). The V end was cut by 0 bases, the J end by 4 bases, with 12 bases between. Germline V gene data show CDR1 as LGHNA and CDR2 as YSLEER. The CDR3 length is 16 residues. The CDR3 DNA follows: TGCGCCAGCAGCCAAGATTGGGAAGGGAGCACCGGGGAGCTGTTTTTT. Translation: CASSQDWEGSTGELFF.

The CDR3 protein is CASSSTGGNTEAFF. DNA of the CDR3: TGCGCCAGCAGTTCGACAGGGGGGAACACTGAAGCTTTCTTT. The chain employs TRBV5-1 and TRBJ1-1; TRBD1 agrees at 9 bases. This CDR3 has 14 amino acids. The V segment lost 5 bases and the J segment 1 base; nucleotides outside the gene matches: 3. CDR1 and CDR2 (germline): SGHRS, YFSETQ.

The chain links TRBV2 to TRBJ2-1; no clear D. The CDR3 contains 14 residues. With 5 bases removed from V and 0 bases from J, the gap between germline ends came to 8 bases. The germline V gene has CDR1 SNHLY and CDR2 FYNNEI. Here the CDR3 DNA reads TGTGCCAGCAGTTTTAAGAGCTCCTACAATGAGCAGTTCTTC. Its translation is CASSFKSSYNEQFF. Based on the CDR3 plus reference TRBV2 and TRBJ2-1, the full variable domain is EPEVTQTPSHQVTQMGQEVILRCVPISNHLYFYWYRQILGQKVEFLVSFYNNEISEKSEIFDDQFSVERPDGSNFTLKIRSTKLEDSAMYFCASSFKSSYNEQFFGPGTRLTVL.

The V call is TRBV5-4, the J call TRBJ2-1, with D perhaps matching TRBD2 (6 bases). The V end was cut by 0 bases, the J end by 7 bases, with 14 bases between. The CDR3 runs 15 residues. Per the germline V gene, CDR1 is SGHNT and CDR2 is YYREEE (reference sequence). DNA of the CDR3: TGTGCCAGCAGCTTGGGGGGCGGGAACGGGAATGAGCAGTTCTTC. Protein product: CASSLGGGNGNEQFF.

The rearrangement uses TRBV10-3 and TRBJ2-1; 9 bases fit TRBD1. The J segment lost 1 base and the V segment lost 6 bases, leaving 1 base of the junction unmatched. The CDR3 is 14 amino acids. In germline, CDR1 is ENHRY, CDR2 SYGVKD. Here the CDR3 DNA reads TGTGCCATCAGCGGACAGGGGTCCTACAATGAGCAGTTCTTC. It translates to CAISGQGSYNEQFF.

The chain combines TRBV6-4 with TRBJ2-2; TRBD2 might be the D (5 bases). This CDR3 contains 14 residues. Germline V gives CDR1 MRHNA, CDR2 SNTAGT. V gave up 4 bases and J gave up 1 base, with 7 bases separating them. The CDR3 DNA reads as TGTGCCAGCAGTGTCCGGGGGAACACCGGGGAGCTGTTTTTT. Its translation: CASSVRGNTGELFF.

This clone was seen only once. This rearrangement joins TRBV7-9 to TRBJ1-2, with D tentatively TRBD1 (5 bases). The CDR3 consists of 15 residues. V gave up 4 bases and J gave up 0 bases, with 12 bases separating them. CDR1 is SEHNR and CDR2 is FQNEAQ in the germline V gene (reference sequence). The CDR3 spells CASSSQAISNYGYTF. In nucleotides, the CDR3 is TGTGCCAGCAGCTCACAGGCGATATCTAACTATGGCTACACCTTC.

This sequence joins TRBV4-1 and TRBJ2-7; no definite D call. Trimming left V 0 bases short and J 3 bases short, with 6 bases between. The CDR3 covers 13 residues. Germline-derived CDR1 and CDR2 are MGHRA and YSYEKL. CDR3 protein: CASSQEGGYEQYF. CDR3 DNA sequence: TGCGCCAGCAGCCAAGAAGGCGGCTACGAGCAGTACTTC.

V is TRBV6-5 and J is TRBJ2-1; 7 bases align to TRBD1. Unmatched junction bases numbered 8, after V lost 7 bases and J lost 2 bases. The CDR3 extends over 15 amino acids. Germline CDR1 reads MNHEY; CDR2 reads SVGAGI. CDR3 sequence: CASTRTGETYNEQFF. The CDR3 DNA sequence: TGTGCCAGCACTCGAACAGGGGAGACCTACAATGAGCAGTTCTTC.

V gene TRBV29-1 combines with J gene TRBJ1-5; weak D call: TRBD1 (5 bases). The length of the CDR3 is 13 residues. V gave up 5 bases and J gave up 5 bases, with 13 bases separating them. The germline CDR1 and CDR2 sequences are SQVTM and ANQGSEA. The CDR3 region is CSVRQGGDQPQHF. In DNA form, the CDR3 reads TGCAGCGTTCGTCAGGGCGGGGATCAGCCCCAGCATTTT.

This clone turned up a few times. The chain couples TRBV7-8 to TRBJ2-1; 12 bases map to TRBD2. The germline V gene encodes CDR1 SGHVS and CDR2 FQNEAQ. The junction had 14 bases not matched to a gene; V was cut back by 2 bases and J by 0 bases. The CDR3 has 21 amino acids. CDR3 sequence (DNA): TGTGCCAGCAGCTTATCAAGGTTGTGGGCTAGCGGGAGGGCCTCCTACAATGAGCAGTTCTTC. Amino acids: CASSLSRLWASGRASYNEQFF.

The chain joins TRBV30 to TRBJ1-1; D possibly corresponds to TRBD1 (6 bases). The V end lost 1 base, the J end lost 0 bases, and 9 bases lay between the germline ends. Germline V gene data show CDR1 as GTSNPN and CDR2 as SVGIG (reference sequence). CDR3 length equals 14 residues. CDR3: CAWSGTGLNTEAFF. Written as DNA, the CDR3 is TGTGCCTGGAGTGGAACAGGGCTGAACACTGAAGCTTTCTTT.

The chain recombines TRBV30 with TRBJ1-1, with 8 positions matching TRBD1. CDR1 and CDR2 from the germline V gene are GTSNPN and SVGIG (reference sequence). The ends lost 3 bases at V and 0 bases at J; junction bases unmatched: 3. The CDR3 totals 14 residues. The CDR3 nucleotides are TGTGCCTGGAGAGGACAGGGATTGAACACTGAAGCTTTCTTT. It is translated as CAWRGQGLNTEAFF.